The 32 T cell receptor beta chains in this list originate from one sample, sequenced in a study of blood T cell repertoires in COVID-19. Using immunoSEQ multiplex PCR, the repertoire was profiled, and TCRdb retains in-frame clones only, with some absent. The sample lists some 250,000 clones, about 86% occurring once. Specimen: peripheral blood. The receptors shown here come from a man aged 25 to 45 with active or convalescent COVID-19.

The chain has TRBV4-1 and TRBJ1-3; TRBD1 aligns across 9 bases. V shed 7 bases, J shed 1 base, and the junction held 14 bases outside the gene matches. This CDR3 is 18 amino acids long. The germline CDR1 and CDR2 sequences are MGHRA and YSYEKL. The CDR3 DNA sequence: TGCGCCAGCACCCGAATTGGGACAGGGTATTTTTCTGGAAACACCATATATTTT. Translated: CASTRIGTGYFSGNTIYF.

The genes are TRBV5-5 and TRBJ1-1; TRBD1 aligns across 7 bases. The CDR3 totals 15 residues. Germline trimming cut 2 bases from V and 0 bases from J; bases unmatched to any gene: 4. From germline, CDR1 is SGHKS and CDR2 YYEKEE (reference sequence). The CDR3 is CASSLQTGLNTEAFF. The CDR3 bases are TGTGCCAGCAGCTTACAGACAGGGCTGAACACTGAAGCTTTCTTT. Supplemented by reference TRBV5-5 and TRBJ1-1, the full variable domain reads DAGVTQSPTHLIKTRGQQVTLRCSPISGHKSVSWYQQVLGQGPQFIFQYYEKEERGRGNFPDRFSARQFPNYSSELNVNALLLGDSALYLCASSLQTGLNTEAFFGQGTRLTVV.

The rearrangement uses TRBV5-4 and TRBJ2-2; no firm D call. This CDR3 is 14 amino acids long. Per the germline V gene, CDR1 is SGHNT and CDR2 is YYREEE (reference sequence). V gave up 4 bases and J gave up 6 bases, with 13 bases separating them. CDR3 DNA: TGTGCCAGCAGCACCGACGGTCAGGCCGGGGAGCTGTTTTTT. This translates into CASSTDGQAGELFF. Combining the CDR3 with reference TRBV5-4 and TRBJ2-2 gives the whole variable domain ETGVTQSPTHLIKTRGQQVTLRCSSQSGHNTVSWYQQALGQGPQFIFQYYREEENGRGNFPPRFSGLQFPNYSSELNVNALELDDSALYLCASSTDGQAGELFFGEGSRLTVL.

The chain combines TRBV21-1 with TRBJ1-2. TRBV21-1 has pseudogene status. The CDR3 contains 15 residues. The CDR3 sequence is CASSKGVHRTFGYTF. The CDR3 nucleotides are TGTGCCAGCAGCAAAGGGGTTCATCGGACTTTTGGCTACACCTTC.

The rearrangement joins TRBV19 to TRBJ2-6; TRBD1 matches 9 bases. The CDR3 is 17 residues long. After removal of 6 bases from V and 3 bases from J, the junction contained 9 bases not matched to a gene. The V gene's germline CDR1 is LNHDA and CDR2 SQIVND (reference sequence). Here the CDR3 reads CASRITGGDIGANVLTF. The DNA of the CDR3 is TGTGCCAGTAGGATCACAGGGGGCGATATTGGGGCCAACGTCCTGACTTTC.

The chain employs TRBV5-1 and TRBJ1-2; 9 bases fit TRBD1. There are 15 residues in the CDR3. Germline V gene lookup returns CDR1 SGHRS and CDR2 YFSETQ. Trimming removed 3 bases from V and 8 bases from J; junction bases left unmatched: 11. CDR3 nucleotide sequence: TGCGCCAGCAGCTCCGGGACAGGGAGAGCGCTAGGCTACACCTTC. It specifies CASSSGTGRALGYTF.

This sequence joins TRBV12-3 or TRBV12-4 and TRBJ2-7; 8 nucleotides align to TRBD1. The CDR3 is 12 residues long. V lost 3 bases to trimming and J lost 6 bases; unmatched junction nucleotides: 1. Here the CDR3 reads CASSFGQGEQYF. CDR3 bases: TGTGCCAGCAGTTTTGGACAGGGCGAGCAGTACTTC.

This clone is a singleton in its sample. V gene TRBV4-2 combines with J gene TRBJ1-3; 10 bases agree with TRBD1. Germline CDR1 is LGHNA and CDR2 is YNFKEQ. This CDR3 spans 17 amino acids. The J segment lost 2 bases and the V segment lost 1 base, leaving 5 bases of the junction unmatched. The DNA of the CDR3 is TGTGCCAGCAGCCAAGTGCCCGGGACAGGGGCTGGAAACACCATATATTTT. Its protein product is CASSQVPGTGAGNTIYF.

This clone was found a few times. This chain joins TRBV7-8 and TRBJ2-2; TRBD2 matches at 10 bases. With 0 bases clipped from V and 4 bases from J, the junction kept 5 bases outside the gene matches. The CDR3 runs 17 residues. Germline lookup yields CDR1 SGHVS and CDR2 FQNEAQ. Here the CDR3 reads CASSLALAGGRTGELFF. CDR3 in DNA: TGTGCCAGCAGCTTAGCCTTAGCGGGGGGCCGCACCGGGGAGCTGTTTTTT.

This clone was seen only a few times. The V call is TRBV5-1, the J call TRBJ2-3; D may be TRBD2 (5 bases). The V gene's germline CDR1 is SGHRS and CDR2 YFSETQ. This CDR3 is built from 13 residues. Trimming pared 4 bases from V and 2 bases from J, leaving 8 bases between. Here the CDR3 reads CASSTRPTDTQYF. The CDR3 nucleotides read TGCGCCAGCAGCACTAGACCCACAGATACGCAGTATTTT.

The chain employs TRBV29-1 and TRBJ2-3; D is undetermined. There are 12 residues in the CDR3. Germline V CDR1 and CDR2: SQVTM, ANQGSEA. V was clipped by 6 bases and J by 0 bases, with 7 bases between them. The CDR3 DNA reads as TGCAGCGTAAAGACTAGCACAGATACGCAGTATTTT. It translates to CSVKTSTDTQYF.

J is TRBJ1-1 and V is TRBV2; the D gene is possibly TRBD1 (5 bases). The CDR3 is made up of 13 amino acids. Germline V CDR1 and CDR2: SNHLY, FYNNEI. V lost 8 bases, J lost 5 bases, and 15 bases lay in between. As DNA, the CDR3 is TGTGCCAGCCGGCAGGGCACGGTAACTGAAGCTTTCTTT. Translating gives CASRQGTVTEAFF.

J is TRBJ1-4 and V is TRBV2; tentatively, D is TRBD1 (6 bases). This CDR3 spans 14 amino acids. V was pared by 3 bases and J by 5 bases, with 10 bases between. The germline V gene has CDR1 SNHLY and CDR2 FYNNEI. The CDR3 coding sequence is TGTGCCAGCAGTGAGGGCAGGGGCAATGAAAAACTGTTTTTT. Translated, it gives CASSEGRGNEKLFF.

This chain connects TRBV19 to TRBJ1-6, with TRBD1 identical over 10 bases. V lost 7 bases and J lost 10; bases outside the gene matches: 13. This CDR3 comprises 16 residues. Germline CDR1 is LNHDA and CDR2 is SQIVND (reference sequence). The CDR3 protein is CASTRQGASVGSPLHF. Here the CDR3 DNA reads TGTGCCAGTACTCGACAGGGGGCGAGTGTTGGCTCACCCCTCCACTTT.

This sequence joins TRBV27 and TRBJ1-1, with a possible D match to TRBD1 (6 bases). Germline lookup yields CDR1 MNHEY and CDR2 SMNVEV (reference sequence). The CDR3 is made up of 15 amino acids. V was clipped by 1 base and J by 1 base, with 10 bases between them. DNA of the CDR3: TGTGCCAGCAGTTTATGGGGACATAAGAACACTGAAGCTTTCTTT. Translated: CASSLWGHKNTEAFF.

The chain uses TRBV5-8 and TRBJ1-4; TRBD1 matches at 10 bases. The CDR3 extends over 16 amino acids. The V gene end was trimmed by 4 bases and the J gene end by 10 bases; junction bases not matched to a gene: 13. Germline V gene lookup returns CDR1 SGHTS and CDR2 YDEGEE. The CDR3 loop reads CASSVLDRGGIVKLFF. The CDR3 DNA reads TGTGCCAGCAGCGTCCTGGACAGGGGGGGGATTGTAAAACTGTTTTTT.

The V and J genes are TRBV7-2 and TRBJ1-2; the match to TRBD1 covers 7 bases. Germline CDR1 is SGHTA and CDR2 is FQGNSA. The CDR3 spans 19 residues. V lost 1 base, J lost 7 bases, and 21 bases stayed unmatched. Here the CDR3 DNA reads TGTGCCAGCAGCTTAGTTGTTCGTTTTACAGGGGATGGTTACAGTGGCTACACCTTC. Translated: CASSLVVRFTGDGYSGYTF.

The rearrangement links TRBV19 to TRBJ2-2; no firm D call. The V end lost 3 bases, the J end lost 6 bases, and 8 bases lay between the germline ends. The CDR3 length is 13 residues. Germline V gene lookup returns CDR1 LNHDA and CDR2 SQIVND (reference sequence). Here the CDR3 DNA reads TGTGCCAGTAGTATGGTTGGCTCCGGGGAGCTGTTTTTT. It yields the protein CASSMVGSGELFF.

The chain uses TRBV12-5 and TRBJ2-3; D possibly corresponds to TRBD1 (5 bases). CDR1 is LGHNT, CDR2 FRNRAP, per germline. Trimming shortened V by 2 bases and J by 2 bases, and 11 bases separated the two germline ends. This CDR3 region has 15 residues. DNA of the CDR3: TGTGCTAGTGGTTTGCGGCAGGGTAACACAGATACGCAGTATTTT. This encodes CASGLRQGNTDTQYF.

The chain is built from TRBV6-5 and TRBJ2-1; D ambiguous. Germline V gene lookup returns CDR1 MNHEY and CDR2 SVGAGI. This CDR3 has 13 amino acids. V lost 1 base and J 10 bases, leaving 11 bases between the germline ends. The CDR3 DNA reads as TGTGCCAGCAGTTACTTAAGCGCGAACGAGCAGTTCTTC. As protein: CASSYLSANEQFF.

This clone occurred once. V and J are TRBV19 and TRBJ2-3; weak D call: TRBD2 (6 bases). This CDR3 region has 16 residues. Germline V gene lookup returns CDR1 LNHDA and CDR2 SQIVND (reference sequence). V dropped 5 bases and J dropped 2 bases, with 17 bases sitting between them. CDR3 residues: CASSGWDSPTTDTQYF. The CDR3, as DNA: TGTGCCAGTAGTGGCTGGGACTCCCCCACCACAGATACGCAGTATTTT.

This rearrangement joins TRBV19 to TRBJ2-7; D might be TRBD1 (6 bases). The V and J ends lost 7 bases and 2 bases respectively, with 15 bases between them. Germline V gene lookup returns CDR1 LNHDA and CDR2 SQIVND (reference sequence). The CDR3 extends over 14 amino acids. This CDR3 reads CASTDTGYPYEQYF. DNA of the CDR3: TGTGCCAGTACCGATACAGGGTACCCCTACGAGCAGTACTTC.

The gene calls are TRBV14 and TRBJ2-3, with 9 bases lining up with TRBD2. The V gene end was trimmed by 6 bases and the J gene end by 2 bases; junction bases not matched to a gene: 9. CDR1 is SGHDN, CDR2 FVKESK, per germline. The CDR3 covers 16 residues. CDR3 in amino acids: CASRPSSGGLTDTQYF. Here the CDR3 DNA reads TGTGCCAGCAGACCGTCGAGCGGGGGGCTCACAGATACGCAGTATTTT.

The chain recombines TRBV4-2 with TRBJ2-5; a possible D gene is TRBD2 (5 bases). Germline V gene lookup returns CDR1 LGHNA and CDR2 YNFKEQ. The CDR3 covers 15 residues. V lost 1 base to trimming and J lost 1 base, with 10 bases between them. CDR3 in DNA: TGTGCCAGCAGCCAAGCAAGCGGAGCCCAAGAGACCCAGTACTTC. It codes for CASSQASGAQETQYF.

The chain is built from TRBV4-1 and TRBJ2-3; 7 positions match TRBD1. This CDR3 contains 16 residues. Germline CDR1 MGHRA, CDR2 YSYEKL. J gave up 3 bases and V 4 bases, and 10 bases lay outside the gene matches. The CDR3 nucleotides are TGCGCCAGCAGCCCCCGGAGCCAGGGGGTAACAGATACGCAGTATTTT. Translating it yields CASSPRSQGVTDTQYF.

The chain carries TRBV27 and TRBJ2-7, with 7 bases matching TRBD1. This CDR3 has 14 amino acids. The V and J ends lost 6 bases and 4 bases, in that order; junction bases with no gene match: 9. Germline CDR1 reads MNHEY; CDR2 reads SMNVEV (reference sequence). CDR3 bases: TGTGCCAGCAGGTTGACAGGGATCGGGTACGAGCAGTACTTC. The encoded protein is CASRLTGIGYEQYF.

This clone turned up a few times. The chain employs TRBV6-6 and TRBJ2-3; 7 positions match TRBD2. V lost 2 bases, J lost 0 bases, and 5 bases stayed unmatched. The CDR3 consists of 16 residues. Per the germline V gene, CDR1 is MNHNY and CDR2 is SVGAGI (reference sequence). This CDR3 reads CASSYLAGESTDTQYF. The CDR3 DNA reads as TGTGCCAGCAGTTACCTTGCGGGGGAAAGCACAGATACGCAGTATTTT.

This clone was seen just once. The chain recombines TRBV3-1 (or the pseudogene TRBV3-2) with TRBJ2-1, with D perhaps matching TRBD2 (5 bases). The CDR3 is 14 amino acids. CDR1 is LGHDT and CDR2 is YNNKEL in the germline V gene (reference sequence). The germline V and J ends were trimmed by 4 bases and 9 bases, with 16 bases remaining between them. In DNA, the CDR3 is TGTGCCAGCAGCCGGCAAGGACTCCCTGGTGAGCAGTTCTTC. Translated, it gives CASSRQGLPGEQFF.

The V gene is TRBV7-9, the J gene TRBJ1-3; tentatively, D is TRBD1 (6 bases). The CDR3 sequence is 15 residues long. Per the germline V gene, CDR1 is SEHNR and CDR2 is FQNEAQ (reference sequence). With 5 bases removed from V and 4 bases from J, the gap between germline ends came to 15 bases. The CDR3 spells CASSLTLGQGNTIYF. CDR3 bases: TGTGCCAGCAGCCTCACATTGGGACAAGGAAACACCATATATTTT.

This clone appeared once. V gene TRBV5-1 combines with J gene TRBJ2-2; possible D gene TRBD1, 6 bases. This CDR3 has 14 amino acids. Germline assignment: CDR1 SGHRS and CDR2 YFSETQ. V was pared by 4 bases and J by 7 bases, with 14 bases between. Here the CDR3 reads CASSPGQRSGELFF. CDR3 coding DNA: TGCGCCAGCAGCCCAGGACAGCGGAGCGGGGAGCTGTTTTTT.

The CDR3 reads CAYPGGRAGELFF. The CDR3 region has the DNA TGTGCCTACCCGGGAGGGAGGGCCGGGGAGCTGTTTTTT. The chain is built from TRBV30 and TRBJ2-2; TRBD2 matches at 8 bases. Germline lookup yields CDR1 GTSNPN and CDR2 SVGIG (reference sequence). V was clipped by 7 bases and J by 6 bases; unmatched bases: 7. The CDR3 runs to 13 residues.

This clone was found once. The V and J genes are TRBV7-2 and TRBJ2-1, with 7 bases identical to TRBD2. Germline V gives CDR1 SGHTA, CDR2 FQGNSA. This CDR3 is built from 17 residues. After removal of 5 bases from V and 3 bases from J, the junction contained 13 bases not matched to a gene. CDR3 sequence reads: CASSHGETSRFYNEQFF. For the CDR3, the DNA is TGTGCCAGCAGCCATGGGGAGACTAGCCGGTTCTACAATGAGCAGTTCTTC.